These T cell receptor beta chains were read from a single sample in a study of post-analysis software for immune sequencing data. TCRdb reanalysed the PCR reads using MiXCR and keeps one entry per CDR3 protein. The sample has about 680,000 distinct CDR3 sequences, 55% to 70% seen once; the top ten hold roughly 10%. Sequencing used blood. All receptors derive from a girl aged 2-10 years with multiple sclerosis. Both conserved end residues are part of each CDR3. A D gene is named only where the DNA matches it firmly. Where a row states a size, it is once, few, many or the class of an expanded clone; other rows omit it.

D | J | size | V | DNA | CDR3
- | TRBJ2-1 | few | TRBV5-6 | TGTGCCAGCAGCTTGGCCTTAGGTCACCACAATGAGCAGTTCTTC | CASSLALGHHNEQFF
- | TRBJ1-2 | few | TRBV6-6 | TGTGCCAGCAGCCGGCCTGACAGGATTCCTGAAGGCTATGGCTACACCTTC | CASSRPDRIPEGYGYTF
TRBD1 | TRBJ1-2 | few | TRBV6-6 | TGTGCCAGCAGTTACCCCCGGGACAGCTATGGCTACACCTTC | CASSYPRDSYGYTF
- | TRBJ1-1 | - | TRBV6-5 | TGTGCCAGCAGTTACGACAGAGTGAACACTGAAGCTTTCTTT | CASSYDRVNTEAFF
TRBD1 | TRBJ2-7 | - | TRBV4-1 | TGCGCCAGCAGCCGTCATGAAAGGGGGACAGGGGCCTACGAGCAGTACTTC | CASSRHERGTGAYEQYF
- | TRBJ1-2 | - | TRBV29-1 | TGCAGCGTTGATCCGGGGGCGAGTCATGGCTACACCTTC | CSVDPGASHGYTF
- | TRBJ2-1 | - | TRBV5-5 | TGTGCCAGCAGCTTGCCAGGGCCTTTCTACAATGAGCAGTTCTTC | CASSLPGPFYNEQFF
TRBD2 | TRBJ2-7 | once | TRBV20-1 | TGCAGTGCTAGATTCCGGGGAGGGGCCTACGAGCAGTACTTC | CSARFRGGAYEQYF
- | TRBJ1-2 | - | TRBV27 | TGTGCCAGCAGTTCATACGGGCCAGGGGAGAGCTACACCTTC | CASSSYGPGESYTF
TRBD1 | TRBJ1-2 | few | TRBV7-9 | TGTGCCAGCAGCCCCAGAGCAGGGGGCTATGGCTACACCTTC | CASSPRAGGYGYTF
- | TRBJ2-3 | few | TRBV5-6 | TGTGCCACCCAGGTGGGCGGGATAGGCCAAGATACGCAGTATTTT | CATQVGGIGQDTQYF
TRBD1 | TRBJ2-7 | - | TRBV14 | TGTGCCAGCAGCAACAGGGCGGGACAGGGAGCCTACGAGCAGTACTTC | CASSNRAGQGAYEQYF
- | TRBJ2-4 | - | TRBV7-9 | TGTGCCAGCAGCTTGGGTGAAGTCAAAAACATTCAGTACTTC | CASSLGEVKNIQYF
- | TRBJ2-5 | - | TRBV7-9 | TGTGCCAGCAGCTTAGTGCTGTCAGAGAGGGAGACCCAGTACTTC | CASSLVLSERETQYF
- | TRBJ2-1 | - | TRBV5-1 | TGCGCCAGCGCTACCTACAGGTCCTACAATGAGCAGTTCTTC | CASATYRSYNEQFF